These 26 T cell receptor beta chains came from one sample sequenced in a study of CD8 T cells in ankylosing spondylitis. Regarding the study as a whole: Seemingly characteristic of ankylosing spondylitis blood was a TCR beta motif consisting of under 10 highly homologous variants.

Their antigens remain unidentified. TCRdb independently ran MiXCR on the 5' RACE reads; one entry per CDR3 protein. The sample records about 510,000 distinct CDR3 sequences, about 5% being singletons. The sample was blood, either unsorted or a sorted T cell fraction (not recorded which). These receptors were collected from a male donor with ankylosing spondylitis.

In this sample, this clonotype turned up many times. The rearrangement links TRBV10-3 to TRBJ1-1; D may be TRBD1 (5 bases). V lost 3 bases to trimming and J lost 4 bases, with 12 bases between them. Germline V gene lookup returns CDR1 ENHRY and CDR2 SYGVKD. This CDR3 contains 14 residues. The CDR3 nucleotides read TGTGCCATCAGTGATGGCAGGGTGGGCACTGAAGCTTTCTTT. Protein sequence: CAISDGRVGTEAFF.

The chain is built from TRBV29-1 and TRBJ2-5, with 9 bases identical to TRBD1. The V segment lost 6 bases and the J segment 2 bases; nucleotides outside the gene matches: 10. The CDR3 has 15 residues. CDR1 and CDR2 (germline): SQVTM, ANQGSEA. In nucleotides, the CDR3 is TGCAGCGTATTCAACTCGGGACAGGGTCAAGAGACCCAGTACTTC. The encoded protein is CSVFNSGQGQETQYF.

The chain employs TRBV5-1 and TRBJ2-2, with D tentatively TRBD2 (7 bases). This CDR3 is 15 amino acids long. Trimming removed 2 bases at V and 6 bases at J, with 14 bases between. Germline CDR1 reads SGHRS; CDR2 reads YFSETQ. The CDR3 sequence is CASSFRGAGAGELFF. The CDR3 DNA reads as TGCGCCAGCAGCTTCCGGGGGGCCGGCGCCGGGGAGCTGTTTTTT. Looking up the rest from reference TRBV5-1 and TRBJ2-2 gives the full variable domain: KAGVTQTPRYLIKTRGQQVTLSCSPISGHRSVSWYQQTPGQGLQFLFEYFSETQRNKGNFPGRFSGRQFSNSRSEMNVSTLELGDSALYLCASSFRGAGAGELFFGEGSRLTVL.

This clonotype was recorded many times. The rearrangement uses TRBV10-1 and TRBJ2-7; D is uncertain. CDR1 and CDR2 from the germline V gene are WNHNN and SYGVQD (reference sequence). This CDR3 region has 13 residues. V gave up 2 bases and J gave up 3 bases, with 8 bases separating them. DNA for the CDR3: TGCGCCAGCAGTGAGGGAGTAGGCTACGAGCAGTACTTC. It translates to CASSEGVGYEQYF.

The CDR3 bases are TGTGCCAGCAGCTCACGAATCCATGGACAGGGGCGCGGGGAGCTGTTTTTT. Protein: CASSSRIHGQGRGELFF. The rearrangement links TRBV11-2 to TRBJ2-2, with TRBD1 matching 9 bases. This CDR3 spans 17 amino acids. V lost 4 bases, J lost 7 bases, and 13 bases stayed unmatched. Germline CDR1 and CDR2: SGHAT and FQNNGV. Full variable domain (outside the CDR3, taken from reference TRBV11-2 and TRBJ2-2): EAGVAQSPRYKIIEKRQSVAFWCNPISGHATLYWYQQILGQGPKLLIQFQNNGVVDDSQLPKDRFSAERLKGVDSTLKIQPAKLEDSAVYLCASSSRIHGQGRGELFFGEGSRLTVL.

This clonotype showed up many times. The J gene is TRBJ2-2, the V gene TRBV5-1, with a possible D match to TRBD1 (6 bases). From germline, CDR1 is SGHRS and CDR2 YFSETQ. V lost 4 bases to trimming and J lost 10 bases, with 17 bases between them. CDR3 length: 14 amino acids. The CDR3 coding sequence is TGCGCCAGCAGCCGGGACACCCCACGCGAGGAGCTGTTTTTT. Amino acid sequence: CASSRDTPREELFF. The whole variable domain, remainder taken from reference TRBV5-1 and TRBJ2-2, is KAGVTQTPRYLIKTRGQQVTLSCSPISGHRSVSWYQQTPGQGLQFLFEYFSETQRNKGNFPGRFSGRQFSNSRSEMNVSTLELGDSALYLCASSRDTPREELFFGEGSRLTVL.

This sequence joins TRBV5-1 and TRBJ2-2, with 14 positions matching TRBD2. Germline loops: CDR1 SGHRS, CDR2 YFSETQ. Trimming took 4 bases from V and 8 from J; bases not matched to a gene: 7. This CDR3 is 16 amino acids long. This CDR3 reads CASSAGLAGVSGELFF. The CDR3 DNA reads TGCGCCAGCAGCGCGGGACTAGCGGGAGTATCGGGGGAGCTGTTTTTT.

Many counts were recorded for this clonotype. This rearrangement joins TRBV20-1 to TRBJ2-3; a weak D match, TRBD2 (6 bases). CDR1 DFQATT and CDR2 SNEGSKA come from the germline V gene (reference sequence). The V and J ends lost 7 bases and 3 bases respectively, with 11 bases between them. The CDR3 contains 12 residues. The CDR3 nucleotides are TGCAGTGTAGAGGAGGGGACAGATACGCAGTATTTT. Its protein product is CSVEEGTDTQYF.

The CDR3 DNA reads TGTGCCAGCAGTGAAACCGCTGAAGCTTTCTTT. It translates to CASSETAEAFF. This chain connects TRBV25-1 to TRBJ1-1; D is ambiguous. The CDR3 covers 11 residues. V was clipped by 2 bases and J by 6 bases, with 4 bases between them. Germline V lookup: CDR1 MGHDK, CDR2 SYGVNS. The full variable domain, in which reference TRBV25-1 and TRBJ1-1 provide the parts outside the CDR3, is EADIYQTPRYLVIGTGKKITLECSQTMGHDKMYWYQQDPGMELHLIHYSYGVNSTEKGDLSSESTVSRIRTEHFPLTLESARPSHTSQYLCASSETAEAFFGQGTRLTVV.

This clonotype has a count of ten or more. The genes are TRBV29-1 and TRBJ1-1, with TRBD1 as a possible D gene (5 bases). Germline lookup yields CDR1 SQVTM and CDR2 ANQGSEA. Trimming took 2 bases from V and 5 from J, leaving 18 bases between them. The CDR3 is made up of 15 amino acids. The DNA for the CDR3 is TGCAGCGTTGAAAGGGACGTCAGCTCAACAACTGAAGCTTTCTTT. Residues: CSVERDVSSTTEAFF.

This clonotype has at least ten counts. This chain links TRBV4-2 with TRBJ1-4, with TRBD1 identical over 9 bases. V dropped 2 bases and J dropped 8; count of bases not matched to a gene: 3. Germline CDR1 and CDR2: LGHNA and YNFKEQ. The CDR3 loop spans 14 amino acids. Written as DNA, the CDR3 is TGTGCCAGCAGCCAACCCGGACAGGGGGAAAAACTGTTTTTT. Translated: CASSQPGQGEKLFF.

This clonotype showed up many times. The V call is TRBV28, the J call TRBJ1-5; D remains unclear. CDR3 length equals 16 residues. V lost 2 bases and J lost 2, with 13 bases in between. Germline V gene sequence: CDR1 MDHEN, CDR2 SYDVKM. CDR3 loop: CASSLMRAEGNQPQHF. The CDR3 DNA sequence: TGTGCCAGCAGTTTAATGAGGGCGGAGGGCAATCAGCCCCAGCATTTT.

Note on this clonotype: A much larger clone is a single base away; this may be a read error. CDR3 sequence reads: CASRLNRYNQPQHF. The CDR3 coding sequence is TGTGCCAGCAGGTTAAACAGATACAATCAGCCCCAGCATTTT. The chain recombines TRBV12-3 or TRBV12-4 with TRBJ1-5; D is ambiguous. The CDR3 loop spans 14 amino acids. Trimming cost V 6 bases and J 3 bases, with 12 bases left between them.

This clonotype was counted many times. J is TRBJ2-7 and V is TRBV12-3 or TRBV12-4, with D tentatively TRBD1 or TRBD2 (5 bases each). Between the trimmed V and J ends, which lost 2 bases and 5 bases, there was a span of 13 bases. The CDR3 is 14 amino acids. CDR3 region: CASSLWGSANEQYF. CDR3 bases: TGTGCCAGCAGTTTATGGGGGAGCGCCAACGAGCAGTACTTC.

This clonotype was seen ten or more times. This sequence joins TRBV10-3 and TRBJ2-1, with D perhaps matching TRBD2 (6 bases). The CDR3 is 14 amino acids. CDR1 and CDR2 (germline): ENHRY, SYGVKD. Between the trimmed V and J ends, which lost 11 bases and 8 bases, there was a span of 22 bases. CDR3 DNA: TGTGCCTCGACAGAGATAACCGGGAGCCATGAGCAGTTCTTC. Residues: CASTEITGSHEQFF.

This clonotype has at least ten counts. The chain employs TRBV15 and TRBJ2-5; TRBD2 matches at 7 bases. The CDR3 consists of 13 residues. The ends lost 1 base at V and 10 bases at J; junction bases unmatched: 6. Germline CDR1 reads LNHNV; CDR2 reads YYDKDF (reference sequence). As DNA, the CDR3 is TGTGCCACCAGCAGAGGGACTAGTTTGGACCAGTACTTC. It specifies CATSRGTSLDQYF. Together with reference TRBV15 and TRBJ2-5, the CDR3 gives the full variable domain: DAMVIQNPRYQVTQFGKPVTLSCSQTLNHNVMYWYQQKSSQAPKLLFHYYDKDFNNEADTPDNFQSRRPNTSFCFLDIRSPGLGDTAMYLCATSRGTSLDQYFGPGTRLLVL.

This clonotype was detected ten times or more. V is TRBV27 and J is TRBJ1-1; perhaps TRBD1 as D (5 bases). Germline values: CDR1 MNHEY, CDR2 SMNVEV (reference sequence). The CDR3 has 15 residues. V was shortened by 1 base and J by 1 base, with 10 bases between the two germline ends. CDR3 bases: TGTGCCAGCAGTTTATATCTGGGGGAGAACACTGAAGCTTTCTTT. This gives the protein CASSLYLGENTEAFF.

This clonotype came up many times. V usage is TRBV5-1 and J usage is TRBJ1-2; the D gene is possibly TRBD1 (5 bases). Trimming removed 0 bases from V and 4 bases from J, with 10 bases in between. This CDR3 region has 14 residues. Germline lookup yields CDR1 SGHRS and CDR2 YFSETQ. CDR3 DNA sequence: TGCGCCAGCAGCTTGGGACAGTCTGGCTATGGCTACACCTTC. Translation: CASSLGQSGYGYTF.

At least ten counts were recorded for this clonotype. This rearrangement joins TRBV5-1 to TRBJ1-5; the match to TRBD1 covers 7 bases. Germline V gene data show CDR1 as SGHRS and CDR2 as YFSETQ. The V segment lost 2 bases and the J segment 5 bases; nucleotides outside the gene matches: 7. The CDR3 is made up of 15 amino acids. The chain's CDR3 is CASSFSGTADQPQHF. In nucleotides, the CDR3 is TGCGCCAGCAGCTTTTCCGGGACAGCGGATCAGCCCCAGCATTTT.

This clonotype came up many times. The rearrangement links TRBV15 to TRBJ1-3; 10 nucleotides agree with TRBD1. This CDR3 comprises 15 residues. Trimming took 1 base from V and 8 from J; bases not matched to a gene: 5. From germline, CDR1 is LNHNV and CDR2 YYDKDF (reference sequence). CDR3 protein: CATSRARTGGDTIYF. The CDR3 bases are TGTGCCACCAGCAGAGCTCGGACAGGGGGGGACACCATATATTTT.

This clonotype occurred a few times. The chain joins TRBV29-1 to TRBJ1-5; TRBD1 matches 8 bases. Germline lookup yields CDR1 SQVTM and CDR2 ANQGSEA. This CDR3 is 13 amino acids long. The junction had 8 bases not matched to a gene; V was cut back by 6 bases and J by 7 bases. The CDR3 DNA reads TGCAGCGTGATACAGGGGGTTGGGCAGCCCCAGCATTTT. It encodes CSVIQGVGQPQHF.

There are many counts of this clonotype. The V call is TRBV9, the J call TRBJ1-5; unclear D gene. CDR3 length: 13 residues. Germline V gene sequence: CDR1 SGDLS, CDR2 YYNGEE. The V end lost 0 bases, the J end lost 3 bases, and 4 bases lay between the germline ends. The chain's CDR3 is CASSVGANQPQHF. CDR3 sequence (DNA): TGTGCCAGCAGCGTAGGTGCCAATCAGCCCCAGCATTTT.

This clonotype has at least ten counts. V usage is TRBV7-9 and J usage is TRBJ2-7; 9 positions match TRBD1. The CDR3 totals 14 residues. CDR1 is SEHNR, CDR2 FQNEAQ, per germline (reference sequence). V shed 4 bases and J 2 bases; nucleotides not matched to a gene: 3. The CDR3 DNA reads as TGTGCCAGCAGCTACGACAGGGGGGCCTACGAGCAGTACTTC. Amino acids: CASSYDRGAYEQYF.

In its sample, this clonotype was seen many times. V and J are TRBV4-3 and TRBJ2-2; the D gene is possibly TRBD2 (7 bases). Trimming removed 0 bases at V and 5 bases at J, with 16 bases between. Germline assignment: CDR1 LGHNA and CDR2 YSLEER. This CDR3 is 17 amino acids long. CDR3 bases: TGCGCCAGCAGCCAAGAGAGCGGGACACCCCTAACCGGGGAGCTGTTTTTT. Translation: CASSQESGTPLTGELFF.

The table lists this clonotype with many counts. The V call is TRBV6-2 or TRBV6-3, the J call TRBJ2-7; 10 nucleotides line up with TRBD2. This CDR3 has 14 amino acids. The ends lost 6 bases at V and 5 bases at J; junction bases unmatched: 7. In germline, CDR1 is MNHEY, CDR2 SVGEGT. CDR3 amino acids: CASRLSGRRHEQYF. The DNA of the CDR3 is TGTGCCAGCAGGCTTAGCGGGAGGAGACACGAGCAGTACTTC.

The table lists this clonotype with many counts. The V gene is TRBV27, the J gene TRBJ1-1; 9 nucleotides line up with TRBD1. The CDR3 spans 17 residues. V shed 6 bases, J shed 4 bases, and the junction held 15 bases outside the gene matches. CDR1 MNHEY and CDR2 SMNVEV come from the germline V gene (reference sequence). The DNA for the CDR3 is TGTGCCAGCAGCCAACCCTGGGACAGGGTGGCGGGCACTGAAGCTTTCTTT. Encoded protein: CASSQPWDRVAGTEAFF.